This TCR beta chain was sequenced during a study of T cell responses to AZD1222 COVID-19 vaccine. Libraries were prepared by immunoSEQ multiplex PCR; TCRdb keeps only in-frame clonotypes and omits some of them. The sample yields approximately 180,000 clones, around nine tenths seen once. Findings and limits, study-wide: Nearly half of the spike-specific TCRs reportedly recognize variant regions that carry no mutations.

Looked up from germline, CDR1 is SGHTS and CDR2 is YDEGEE. The CDR3 runs to 18 residues. The V gene end was trimmed by 1 base and the J gene end by 3 bases; junction bases not matched to a gene: 11. On this clone itself: Antigen: not known.

The J gene is TRBJ1-2, the V gene TRBV5-8; 11 bases are shared with TRBD1. The TCR was taken from an adult in good health. The material sequenced was peripheral blood, taken on day 0 of AZD1222 vaccination. CDR3 residues: CASSLKFWTGQGDYGYTF. CDR3 nucleotides: TGTGCCAGCAGCTTGAAATTTTGGACGGGACAGGGGGACTATGGCTACACCTTC.